Each of the 8 T cell receptor beta chains below was sequenced from the same sample in a study of shared clonotypes between healthy human individuals. In the naive CD8 group, cells lacked CD45RO and were positively selected for CCR7, so terminally differentiated effector memory CD45RA+ cells were left out. The table came from immunoSEQ multiplex PCR; TCRdb's copy has only in-frame clones and leaves some out. This sample has about 2 million clones, with about 95% found just once. Input material: naive CD8+ T cells sorted from blood. These receptors were obtained from a man between 18 and 29 years old in good health.

This clone was recorded only once. V usage is TRBV13 and J usage is TRBJ2-7, with TRBD1 matching over 7 bases. Unmatched junction bases numbered 5, after V lost 1 base and J lost 5 bases. The CDR3 spans 14 residues. Germline assignment: CDR1 PRHDT and CDR2 FYEKMQ (reference sequence). CDR3 DNA sequence: TGTGCCAGCAGCTTAGAGACAGGGTTTAACGAGCAGTACTTC. Residues: CASSLETGFNEQYF.

The genes are TRBV4-3 and TRBJ2-7, with D perhaps being TRBD1 or TRBD2 (5 bases each). Trimming took 0 bases from V and 0 from J, leaving 9 bases between them. CDR3 length equals 15 residues. CDR1 is LGHNA, CDR2 YSLEER, per germline. Written as DNA, the CDR3 is TGCGCCAGCAGCCAAGATCACGGGACCTCCTACGAGCAGTACTTC. Its protein product is CASSQDHGTSYEQYF.

The chain has TRBV6-1 and TRBJ2-7; 7 bases are shared with TRBD2. With V trimmed by 6 bases and J by 7 bases, 6 bases remained unmatched. CDR3 length: 12 residues. The germline V gene encodes CDR1 MNHNS and CDR2 SASEGT. In DNA, the CDR3 is TGTGCCAGCAGCATCAGCGGGGATGAGCAGTACTTC. It translates to CASSISGDEQYF.

CDR3 residues: CASSPGQGYGYTF. CDR3 sequence (DNA): TGTGCCAGCAGCCCGGGACAGGGCTATGGCTACACCTTC. This chain uses TRBV16 with TRBJ1-2; 9 bases line up with TRBD1. The CDR3 totals 13 residues. CDR1 and CDR2 from the germline V gene are KGHSY and FQNENV. With V trimmed by 4 bases and J by 4 bases, 1 base remained unmatched.

V usage is TRBV7-2 and J usage is TRBJ2-7, with D possibly called TRBD1 or TRBD2 (5 bases each). The germline gives CDR1 SGHTA, CDR2 FQGNSA. The V end lost 0 bases, the J end lost 2 bases, and 14 bases lay between the germline ends. This CDR3 is built from 16 residues. The CDR3 coding sequence is TGTGCCAGCAGCTTAGCGCCCCGGGACCTAGCCTACGAGCAGTACTTC. Translated: CASSLAPRDLAYEQYF.

The chain recombines TRBV30 with TRBJ1-1, with D perhaps matching TRBD1 (6 bases). Per germline, CDR1 GTSNPN and CDR2 SVGIG (reference sequence). Trimming pared 5 bases from V and 4 bases from J, leaving 17 bases between. This CDR3 has 14 residues. CDR3 DNA: TGTGCCTGGGGGGAAGGAACAGGGATCACTGAAGCTTTCTTT. It yields the protein CAWGEGTGITEAFF. The full variable domain, its missing parts supplied by reference TRBV30 and TRBJ1-1, is SQTIHQWPATLVQPVGSPLSLECTVEGTSNPNLYWYRQAAGRGLQLLFYSVGIGQISSEVPQNLSASRPQDRQFILSSKKLLLSDSGFYLCAWGEGTGITEAFFGQGTRLTVV.

The rearrangement uses TRBV11-2 and TRBJ2-5; D may be TRBD2 (7 bases). From germline, CDR1 is SGHAT and CDR2 FQNNGV. V lost 0 bases and J 5 bases, leaving 13 bases between the germline ends. CDR3 length: 15 residues. This CDR3 is CASSLDWGGLETQYF. The CDR3 region has the DNA TGTGCCAGCAGCTTAGATTGGGGGGGCCTCGAGACCCAGTACTTC.

This rearrangement joins TRBV28 to TRBJ2-1; D not certain. Deletions cut 5 bases from V and 3 bases from J, with 14 bases between. Germline CDR1 is MDHEN and CDR2 is SYDVKM. CDR3 size: 15 residues. The CDR3 loop is CASSQELGYYNEQFF. In nucleotides, the CDR3 is TGTGCCAGCAGTCAAGAACTTGGATACTACAATGAGCAGTTCTTC.